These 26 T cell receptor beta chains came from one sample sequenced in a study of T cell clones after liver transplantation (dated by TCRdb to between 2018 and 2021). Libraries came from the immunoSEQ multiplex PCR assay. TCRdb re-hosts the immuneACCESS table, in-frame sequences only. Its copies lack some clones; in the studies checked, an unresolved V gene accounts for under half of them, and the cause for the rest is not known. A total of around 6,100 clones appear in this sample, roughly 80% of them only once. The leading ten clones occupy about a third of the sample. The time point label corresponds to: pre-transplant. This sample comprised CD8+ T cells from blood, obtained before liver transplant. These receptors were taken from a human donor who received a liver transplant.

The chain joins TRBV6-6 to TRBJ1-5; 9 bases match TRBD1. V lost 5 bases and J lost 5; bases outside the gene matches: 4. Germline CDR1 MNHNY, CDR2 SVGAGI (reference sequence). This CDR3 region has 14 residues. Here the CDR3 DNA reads TGTGCCAGCAGTGCACAGGGGGCGCATCAGCCCCAGCATTTT. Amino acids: CASSAQGAHQPQHF.

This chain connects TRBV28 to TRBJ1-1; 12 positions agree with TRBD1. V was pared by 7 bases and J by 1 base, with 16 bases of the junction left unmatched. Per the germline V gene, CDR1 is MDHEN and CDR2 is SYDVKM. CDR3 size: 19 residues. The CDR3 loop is CASKWSPGTGGAGNTEAFF. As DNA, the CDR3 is TGTGCCAGCAAATGGTCCCCCGGGACAGGGGGCGCGGGGAACACTGAAGCTTTCTTT.

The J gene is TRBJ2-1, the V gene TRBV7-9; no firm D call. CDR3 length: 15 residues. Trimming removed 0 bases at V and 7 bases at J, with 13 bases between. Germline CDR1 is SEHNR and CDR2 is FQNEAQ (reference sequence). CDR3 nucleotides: TGTGCCAGCAGCTTAGCGTTTGGGCAGGAGAATGAGCAGTTCTTC. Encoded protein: CASSLAFGQENEQFF.

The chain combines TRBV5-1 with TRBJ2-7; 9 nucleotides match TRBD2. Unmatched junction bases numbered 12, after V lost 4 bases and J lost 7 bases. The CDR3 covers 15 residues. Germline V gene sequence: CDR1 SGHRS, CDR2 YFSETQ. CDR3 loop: CASSLGGLAGDEQYF. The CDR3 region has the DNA TGCGCCAGCAGCCTAGGGGGGTTAGCGGGAGATGAGCAGTACTTC.

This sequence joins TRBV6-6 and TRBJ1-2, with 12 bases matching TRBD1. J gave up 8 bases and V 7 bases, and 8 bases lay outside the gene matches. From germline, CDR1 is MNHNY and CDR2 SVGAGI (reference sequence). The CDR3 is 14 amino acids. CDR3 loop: CASKVGQGAYGYTF. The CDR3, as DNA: TGTGCCAGCAAGGTGGGACAGGGGGCATACGGCTACACCTTC.

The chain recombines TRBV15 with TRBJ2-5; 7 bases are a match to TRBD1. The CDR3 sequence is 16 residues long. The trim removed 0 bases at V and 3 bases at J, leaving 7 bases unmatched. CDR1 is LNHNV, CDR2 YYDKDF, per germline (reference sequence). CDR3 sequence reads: CATSRDLGQPKETQYF. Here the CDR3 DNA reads TGTGCCACCAGCAGAGATTTGGGACAGCCAAAAGAGACCCAGTACTTC.

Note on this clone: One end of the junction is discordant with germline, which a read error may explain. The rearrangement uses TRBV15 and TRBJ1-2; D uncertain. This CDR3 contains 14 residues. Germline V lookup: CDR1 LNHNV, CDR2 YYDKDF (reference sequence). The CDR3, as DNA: TGTGCCACCAGCAGAGGGCAGCTTCCTTATGTCTACACCTTC. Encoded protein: CATSRGQLPYVYTF.

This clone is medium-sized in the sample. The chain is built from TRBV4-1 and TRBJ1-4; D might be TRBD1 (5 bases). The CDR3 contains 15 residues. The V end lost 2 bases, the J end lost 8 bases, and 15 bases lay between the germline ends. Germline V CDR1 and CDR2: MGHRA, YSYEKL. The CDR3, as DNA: TGCGCCAGCAGCCAAAGTACAGGATGGGGGGAAAAACTGTTTTTT. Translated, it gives CASSQSTGWGEKLFF.

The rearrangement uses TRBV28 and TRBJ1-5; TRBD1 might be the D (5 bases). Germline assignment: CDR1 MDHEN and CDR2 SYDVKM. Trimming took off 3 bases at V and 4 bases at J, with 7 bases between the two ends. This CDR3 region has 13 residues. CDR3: CASSFSGNQPQHF. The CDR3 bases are TGTGCCAGCAGTTTTTCAGGGAATCAGCCCCAGCATTTT.

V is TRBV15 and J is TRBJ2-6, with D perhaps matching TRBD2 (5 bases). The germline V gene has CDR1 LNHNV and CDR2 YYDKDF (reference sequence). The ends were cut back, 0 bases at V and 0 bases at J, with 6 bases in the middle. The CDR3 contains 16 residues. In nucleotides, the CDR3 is TGTGCCACCAGCAGAGATGCGGGCTCTGGGGCCAACGTCCTGACTTTC. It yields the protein CATSRDAGSGANVLTF.

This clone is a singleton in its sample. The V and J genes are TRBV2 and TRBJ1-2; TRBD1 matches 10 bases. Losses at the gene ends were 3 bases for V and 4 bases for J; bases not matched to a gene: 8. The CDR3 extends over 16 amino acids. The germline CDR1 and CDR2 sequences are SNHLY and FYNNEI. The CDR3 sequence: CASSEETGGSFYGYTF. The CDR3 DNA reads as TGTGCCAGCAGTGAGGAGACAGGGGGCTCCTTCTATGGCTACACCTTC.

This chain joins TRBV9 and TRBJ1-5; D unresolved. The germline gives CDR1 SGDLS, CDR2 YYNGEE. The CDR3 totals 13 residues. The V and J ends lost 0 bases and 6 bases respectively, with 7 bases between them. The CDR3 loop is CASSVANGQPQHF. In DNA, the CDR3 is TGTGCCAGCAGCGTAGCTAATGGTCAGCCCCAGCATTTT.

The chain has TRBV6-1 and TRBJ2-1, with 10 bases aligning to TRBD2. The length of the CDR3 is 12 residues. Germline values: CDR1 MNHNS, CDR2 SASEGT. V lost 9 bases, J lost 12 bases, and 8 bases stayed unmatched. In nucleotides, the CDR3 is TGTGCCAGTCTTAGCGGGGGGTTAGGGCAGTTCTTC. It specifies CASLSGGLGQFF.

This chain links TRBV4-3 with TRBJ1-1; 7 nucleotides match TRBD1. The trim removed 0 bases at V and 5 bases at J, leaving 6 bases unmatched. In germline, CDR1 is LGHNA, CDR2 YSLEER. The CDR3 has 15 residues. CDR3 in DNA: TGCGCCAGCAGCCAAGATGGGCAGGGGGATACTGAAGCTTTCTTT. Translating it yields CASSQDGQGDTEAFF.

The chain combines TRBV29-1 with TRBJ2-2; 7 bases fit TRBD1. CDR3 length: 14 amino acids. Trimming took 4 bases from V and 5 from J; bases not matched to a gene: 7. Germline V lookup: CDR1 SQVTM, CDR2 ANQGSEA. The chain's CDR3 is CSVAGHRGTGELFF. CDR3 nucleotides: TGCAGCGTTGCAGGCCACAGGGGAACCGGGGAGCTGTTTTTT.

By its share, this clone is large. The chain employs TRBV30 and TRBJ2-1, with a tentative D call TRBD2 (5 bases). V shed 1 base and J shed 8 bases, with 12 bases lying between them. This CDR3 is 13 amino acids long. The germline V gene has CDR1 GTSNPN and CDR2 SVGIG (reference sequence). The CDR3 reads CAWSGGLFDEQFF. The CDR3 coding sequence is TGTGCCTGGAGTGGCGGACTCTTCGATGAGCAGTTCTTC.

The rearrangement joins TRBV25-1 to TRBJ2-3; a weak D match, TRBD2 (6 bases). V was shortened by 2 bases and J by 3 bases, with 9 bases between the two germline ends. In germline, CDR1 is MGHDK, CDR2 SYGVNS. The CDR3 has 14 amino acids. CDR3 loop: CASSEEAGTDTQYF. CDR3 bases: TGTGCCAGCAGTGAAGAGGCGGGAACAGATACGCAGTATTTT.

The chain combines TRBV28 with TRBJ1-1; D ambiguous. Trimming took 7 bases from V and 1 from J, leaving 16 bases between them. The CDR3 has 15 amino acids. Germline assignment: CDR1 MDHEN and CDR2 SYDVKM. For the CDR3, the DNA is TGTGCCAGCACTACTAACTGGGCAGAGAACACTGAAGCTTTCTTT. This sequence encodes CASTTNWAENTEAFF.

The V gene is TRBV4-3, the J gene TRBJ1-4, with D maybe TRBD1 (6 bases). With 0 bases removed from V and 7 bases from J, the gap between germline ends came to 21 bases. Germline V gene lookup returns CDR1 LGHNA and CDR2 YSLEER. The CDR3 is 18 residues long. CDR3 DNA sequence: TGCGCCAGCAGCCAAGATCGCAGGGGCTTCCGCTCTAGTGAAAAACTGTTTTTT. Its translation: CASSQDRRGFRSSEKLFF.

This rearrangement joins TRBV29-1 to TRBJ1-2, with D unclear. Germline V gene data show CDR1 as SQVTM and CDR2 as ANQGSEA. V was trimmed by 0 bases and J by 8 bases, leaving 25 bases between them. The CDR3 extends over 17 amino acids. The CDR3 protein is CSVEDLLLGKSGDGYTF. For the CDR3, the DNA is TGCAGCGTTGAAGACCTCTTACTTGGGAAATCAGGAGACGGCTACACCTTC.

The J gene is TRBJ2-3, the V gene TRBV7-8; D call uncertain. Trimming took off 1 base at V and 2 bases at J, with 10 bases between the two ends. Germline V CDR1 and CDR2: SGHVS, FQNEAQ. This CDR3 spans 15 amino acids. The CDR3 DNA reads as TGTGCCAGCAGCTTAGATTTGCGACTCACAGATACGCAGTATTTT. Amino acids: CASSLDLRLTDTQYF.

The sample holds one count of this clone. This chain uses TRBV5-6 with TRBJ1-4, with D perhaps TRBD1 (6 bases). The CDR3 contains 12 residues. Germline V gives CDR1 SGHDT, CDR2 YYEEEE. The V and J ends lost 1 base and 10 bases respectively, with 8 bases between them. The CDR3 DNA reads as TGTGCCAGCAGCTTGTTAGGGGGAAAACTGTTTTTT. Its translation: CASSLLGGKLFF.

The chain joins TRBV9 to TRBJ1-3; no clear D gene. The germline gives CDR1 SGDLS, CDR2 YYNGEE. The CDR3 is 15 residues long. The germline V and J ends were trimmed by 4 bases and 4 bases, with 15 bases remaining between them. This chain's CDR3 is CASSPGSMRGNTIYF. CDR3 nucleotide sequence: TGTGCCAGCAGCCCCGGGAGTATGAGGGGAAACACCATATATTTT.

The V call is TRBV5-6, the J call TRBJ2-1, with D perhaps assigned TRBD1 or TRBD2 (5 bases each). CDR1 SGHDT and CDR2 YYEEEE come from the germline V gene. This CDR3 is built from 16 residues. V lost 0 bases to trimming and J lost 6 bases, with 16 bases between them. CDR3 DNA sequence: TGTGCCAGCAGCTTGGGAGGGGAAGGTCCGATCAATGAGCAGTTCTTC. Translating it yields CASSLGGEGPINEQFF.

CDR3 DNA: TGTGCCAGCAGTTACCAGACAGGGTGGAACACCGGGGAGCTGTTTTTT. Residues: CASSYQTGWNTGELFF. V gene TRBV6-5 combines with J gene TRBJ2-2; 7 bases line up with TRBD1. This CDR3 spans 16 amino acids. The germline CDR1 and CDR2 sequences are MNHEY and SVGAGI. V dropped 2 bases and J dropped 1; count of bases not matched to a gene: 4.

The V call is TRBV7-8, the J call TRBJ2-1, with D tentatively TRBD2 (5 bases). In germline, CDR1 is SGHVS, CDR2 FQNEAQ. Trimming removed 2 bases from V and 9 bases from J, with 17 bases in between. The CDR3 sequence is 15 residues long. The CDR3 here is CASSLSPESGFEQFF. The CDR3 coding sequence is TGTGCCAGCAGCTTAAGCCCGGAGTCGGGGTTTGAGCAGTTCTTC. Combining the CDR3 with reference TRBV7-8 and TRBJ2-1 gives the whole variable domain GAGVSQSPRYKVAKRGQDVALRCDPISGHVSLFWYQQALGQGPEFLTYFQNEAQLDKSGLPSDRFFAERPEGSVSTLKIQRTQQEDSAVYLCASSLSPESGFEQFFGPGTRLTVL.